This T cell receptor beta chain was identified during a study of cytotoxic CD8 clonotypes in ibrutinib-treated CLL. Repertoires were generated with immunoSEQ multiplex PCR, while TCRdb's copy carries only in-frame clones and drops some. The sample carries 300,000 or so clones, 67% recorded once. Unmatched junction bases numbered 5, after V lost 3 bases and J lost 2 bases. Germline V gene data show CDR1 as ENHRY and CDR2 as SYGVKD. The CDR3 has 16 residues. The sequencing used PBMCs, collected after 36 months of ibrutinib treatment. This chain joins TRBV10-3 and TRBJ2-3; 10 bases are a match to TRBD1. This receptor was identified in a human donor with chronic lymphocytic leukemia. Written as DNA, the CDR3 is TGTGCCATCAGTGAACAGACAGGGGGCATCACAGATACGCAGTATTTT. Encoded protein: CAISEQTGGITDTQYF.